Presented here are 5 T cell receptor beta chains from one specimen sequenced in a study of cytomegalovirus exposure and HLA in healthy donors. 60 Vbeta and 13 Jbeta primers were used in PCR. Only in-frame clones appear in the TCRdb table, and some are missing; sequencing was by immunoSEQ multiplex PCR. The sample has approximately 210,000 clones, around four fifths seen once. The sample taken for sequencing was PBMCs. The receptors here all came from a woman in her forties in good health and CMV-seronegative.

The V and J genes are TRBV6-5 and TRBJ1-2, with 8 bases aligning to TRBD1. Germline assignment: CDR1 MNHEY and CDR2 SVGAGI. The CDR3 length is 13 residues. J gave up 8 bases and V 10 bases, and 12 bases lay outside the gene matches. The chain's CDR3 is CANKGTGHGGYTF. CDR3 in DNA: TGTGCCAACAAGGGGACAGGACACGGAGGCTACACCTTC.

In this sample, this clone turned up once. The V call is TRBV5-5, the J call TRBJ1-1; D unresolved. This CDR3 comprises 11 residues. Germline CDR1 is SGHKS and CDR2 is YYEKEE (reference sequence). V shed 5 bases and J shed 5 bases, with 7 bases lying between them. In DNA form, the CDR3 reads TGTGCCAGCAGTCTCGGTACTGAAGCTTTCTTT. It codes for CASSLGTEAFF.

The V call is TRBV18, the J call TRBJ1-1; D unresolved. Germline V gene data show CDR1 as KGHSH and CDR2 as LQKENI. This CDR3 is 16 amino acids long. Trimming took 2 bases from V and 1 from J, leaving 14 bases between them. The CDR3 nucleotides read TGTGCCAGCTCACCATTCGAGGCCCCGGGGAACACTGAAGCTTTCTTT. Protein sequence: CASSPFEAPGNTEAFF.

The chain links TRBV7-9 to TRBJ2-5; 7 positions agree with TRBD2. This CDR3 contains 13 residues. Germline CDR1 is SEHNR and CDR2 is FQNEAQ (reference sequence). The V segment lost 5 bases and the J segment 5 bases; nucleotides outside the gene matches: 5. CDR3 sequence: CASSPGGYETQYF. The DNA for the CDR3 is TGTGCCAGCAGCCCGGGGGGTTATGAGACCCAGTACTTC.

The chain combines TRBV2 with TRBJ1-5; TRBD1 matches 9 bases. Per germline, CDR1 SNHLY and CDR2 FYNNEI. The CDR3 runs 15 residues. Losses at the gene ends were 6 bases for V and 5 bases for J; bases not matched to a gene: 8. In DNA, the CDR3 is TGTGCCAGCAGGGCCGGGACAGGGTCCCATCAGCCCCAGCATTTT. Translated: CASRAGTGSHQPQHF.